The T cell receptor beta chain under discussion was sequenced for a study of shared clonotypes between healthy human individuals. Comments on this clone: No DNA is shown, since the ends of the CDR3 on it are uncertain; the CDR3 is the one TCRdb lists.

Germline loops: CDR1 MNHEY, CDR2 SMNVEV (reference sequence). The CDR3 contains 14 residues when both ends are counted. Generated by immunoSEQ multiplex PCR, the TCRdb table keeps only in-frame clones and is missing some. This repertoire shows around 2,000,000 clones, 85% to 95% found once; its top ten account for 0.13%. The sequence was collected from a man aged 18 to 29 in good health. The sequenced sample consisted of naive CD4+ T cells sorted from blood. Noted subset: CD45RA+ positively selected. The chain employs TRBV27 and TRBJ2-7; the table's D call, TRBD2, has no DNA check behind it. CDR3 protein: CASSSSRGPYEQYF.